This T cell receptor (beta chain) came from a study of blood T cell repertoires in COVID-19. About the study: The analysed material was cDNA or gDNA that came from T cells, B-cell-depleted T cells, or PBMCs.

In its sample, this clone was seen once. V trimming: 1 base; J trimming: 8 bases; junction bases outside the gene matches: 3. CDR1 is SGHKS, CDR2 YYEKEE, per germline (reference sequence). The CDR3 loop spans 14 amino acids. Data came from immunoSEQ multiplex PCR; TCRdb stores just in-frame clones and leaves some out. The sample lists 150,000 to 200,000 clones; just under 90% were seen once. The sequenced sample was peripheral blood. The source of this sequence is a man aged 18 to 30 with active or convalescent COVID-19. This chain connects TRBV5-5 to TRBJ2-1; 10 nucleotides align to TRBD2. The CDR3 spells CASSLSGGAHEQFF. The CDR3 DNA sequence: TGTGCCAGCAGCTTGAGCGGGGGGGCCCATGAGCAGTTCTTC.